The rows below give T cell receptor beta chains drawn from one sample of a study of identifying expanded T cells in peripheral blood. The protocol was immunoSEQ multiplex PCR, while the TCRdb copy is restricted to in-frame clones and leaves out a portion. This sample carries roughly 120,000 clones, 88% of them seen once, and the ten largest clones take more than 6.5%. Sequencing input: blood. The receptors were gathered from a person between 18 and 75 years old in good health. CDR3s include the opening cysteine and the closing phenylalanine or tryptophan. The D gene is left open where the match is weak. Clone size is shown for a subset of rows, as once, few, many or a class of expanded clone.

J: TRBJ2-2
D: NA
size: NA
V: TRBV5-8
CDR3: CVSRLNTGELFF
DNA: TGTGTATCGCGGCTGAACACCGGGGAGCTGTTTTTT

J: TRBJ2-5
D: NA
size: once
V: TRBV6-5
CDR3: CASSRTYSQETQYF
DNA: TGTGCCAGCAGCCGGACTTACTCCCAAGAGACCCAGTACTTC

J: TRBJ2-1
D: NA
size: NA
V: TRBV5-1
CDR3: CASSLGFGVGGYNEQFF
DNA: TGCGCCAGCAGCTTGGGTTTCGGGGTTGGTGGTTACAATGAGCAGTTCTTC

J: TRBJ2-7
D: NA
size: NA
V: TRBV19
CDR3: CASSSLGAHEQYF
DNA: TGTGCCAGTAGTAGCTTAGGGGCGCACGAGCAGTACTTC

J: TRBJ2-3
D: NA
size: NA
V: TRBV5-1
CDR3: CASSLANRGGDTQYF
DNA: TGCGCCAGCAGCTTGGCCAATCGAGGTGGAGATACGCAGTATTTT

J: TRBJ2-5
D: TRBD2
size: NA
V: TRBV7-2
CDR3: CASSLVASGSRETQYF
DNA: TGTGCCAGCAGCTTAGTTGCTAGCGGGAGTCGAGAGACCCAGTACTTC

J: TRBJ2-2
D: TRBD1
size: NA
V: TRBV19
CDR3: CASSATGGPTGELFF
DNA: TGTGCCAGTAGTGCGACAGGGGGCCCCACCGGGGAGCTGTTTTTT

J: TRBJ2-2
D: NA
size: few
V: TRBV7-7
CDR3: CASSGNAGLNTGELFF
DNA: TGTGCCAGCAGCGGCAACGCGGGGTTGAACACCGGGGAGCTGTTTTTT

J: TRBJ1-2
D: TRBD1
size: once
V: TRBV7-3
CDR3: CASSPDRGQGYTF
DNA: TGTGCCAGCAGCCCGGACAGGGGGCAAGGCTACACCTTC

J: TRBJ1-5
D: NA
size: NA
V: TRBV18
CDR3: CASSPPPQGRGNQPQHF
DNA: TGTGCCAGCTCACCACCGCCGCAGGGAAGGGGCAATCAGCCCCAGCATTTT

J: TRBJ1-2
D: NA
size: NA
V: TRBV10-3
CDR3: CAISDLGMGYGYTF
DNA: TGTGCCATCAGTGACCTGGGAATGGGCTATGGCTACACCTTC

J: TRBJ2-7
D: NA
size: once
V: TRBV7-7
CDR3: CASSEALDGYEQYF
DNA: TGTGCCAGCAGCGAGGCCCTGGACGGGTACGAGCAGTACTTC

J: TRBJ2-5
D: NA
size: NA
V: TRBV14
CDR3: CASSQASWAWGKETQYF
DNA: TGTGCCAGCAGCCAAGCCTCTTGGGCTTGGGGAAAAGAGACCCAGTACTTC

J: TRBJ1-4
D: TRBD1
size: NA
V: TRBV4-1
CDR3: CASSQSEGAGPSTNEKLFF
DNA: TGCGCCAGCAGCCAAAGTGAGGGGGCAGGGCCTTCAACTAATGAAAAACTGTTTTTT

J: TRBJ2-5
D: NA
size: NA
V: TRBV19
CDR3: CASSSSQSWETQYF
DNA: TGTGCCAGTAGTAGCTCTCAAAGCTGGGAGACCCAGTACTTC

J: TRBJ2-3
D: NA
size: once
V: TRBV14
CDR3: CASSQQERDTQYF
DNA: TGTGCCAGCAGCCAACAGGAGAGAGATACGCAGTATTTT

J: TRBJ2-7
D: NA
size: NA
V: TRBV5-1
CDR3: CASSLRVGDSYEQYF
DNA: TGCGCCAGCAGCTTGAGGGTAGGGGACTCCTACGAGCAGTACTTC

J: TRBJ2-6
D: NA
size: NA
V: TRBV27
CDR3: CASSSAGANVLTF
DNA: TGTGCCAGCAGTTCTGCCGGGGCCAACGTCCTGACTTTC

J: TRBJ2-5
D: TRBD2
size: NA
V: TRBV5-1
CDR3: CASSSSGDQETQYF
DNA: TGCGCCAGCAGCTCTAGCGGGGACCAAGAGACCCAGTACTTC

J: TRBJ2-1
D: TRBD2
size: NA
V: TRBV6-5
CDR3: CASDSGNYNEQFF
DNA: TGTGCCAGCGATAGCGGGAATTACAATGAGCAGTTCTTC

J: TRBJ1-2
D: NA
size: NA
V: TRBV9
CDR3: CASRSAGGGYTF
DNA: TGTGCCAGCAGGTCCGCGGGCGGCGGCTACACCTTC

J: TRBJ2-5
D: NA
size: NA
V: TRBV10-3
CDR3: CATGAPETQYF
DNA: TGTGCCACGGGGGCCCCTGAGACCCAGTACTTC

J: TRBJ1-2
D: NA
size: NA
V: TRBV7-2
CDR3: CASSTWRGLSYGYTF
DNA: TGTGCCAGCAGTACCTGGAGGGGCCTCTCCTATGGCTACACCTTC

J: TRBJ2-2
D: NA
size: NA
V: TRBV11-3
CDR3: CASSLRWGTGELFF
DNA: TGTGCCAGCAGCTTAAGGTGGGGGACCGGGGAGCTGTTTTTT

J: TRBJ2-3
D: TRBD1
size: NA
V: TRBV2
CDR3: CASSRQGSDTQYF
DNA: TGTGCCAGCAGCCGACAGGGTTCAGATACGCAGTATTTT

J: TRBJ2-1
D: TRBD1
size: NA
V: TRBV9
CDR3: CASSRGQGGAYNEQFF
DNA: TGTGCCAGCAGCCGCGGACAGGGGGGAGCCTACAATGAGCAGTTCTTC

J: TRBJ2-1
D: TRBD2
size: NA
V: TRBV27
CDR3: CASKASGSDEQFF
DNA: TGTGCCAGCAAGGCTAGCGGGAGTGATGAGCAGTTCTTC

J: TRBJ2-1
D: NA
size: once
V: TRBV7-9
CDR3: CASSSDPYNEQFF
DNA: TGTGCCAGCAGCTCTGACCCGTACAATGAGCAGTTCTTC

J: TRBJ1-2
D: TRBD1
size: NA
V: TRBV7-9
CDR3: CASSLEVQGAGGYTF
DNA: TGTGCCAGCAGCCTAGAAGTACAGGGGGCTGGTGGCTACACCTTC

J: TRBJ1-1
D: TRBD1
size: NA
V: TRBV5-1
CDR3: CASSPRVTGVNTEAFF
DNA: TGCGCCAGCAGCCCCAGGGTGACAGGGGTGAACACTGAAGCTTTCTTT

J: TRBJ1-3
D: NA
size: NA
V: TRBV18
CDR3: CASSRETGFGNTIYF
DNA: TGTGCCAGCTCACGAGAAACCGGTTTTGGAAACACCATATATTTT

J: TRBJ2-2
D: TRBD1
size: NA
V: TRBV7-6
CDR3: CASSIPGQGAGELFF
DNA: TGTGCCAGCAGCATCCCGGGACAGGGGGCCGGGGAGCTGTTTTTT

J: TRBJ2-1
D: TRBD1
size: NA
V: TRBV5-4
CDR3: CASSLRQGQHNEQFF
DNA: TGTGCCAGCAGCTTAAGACAGGGCCAACACAATGAGCAGTTCTTC

J: TRBJ2-1
D: TRBD2
size: NA
V: TRBV27
CDR3: CASSRFVAGTSGSSYNEQFF
DNA: TGTGCCAGCAGTCGTTTCGTTGCAGGGACTAGCGGGAGCTCCTACAATGAGCAGTTCTTC

J: TRBJ2-1
D: NA
size: once
V: TRBV10-3
CDR3: CAISDRANEQFF
DNA: TGTGCCATCAGTGACAGGGCCAATGAGCAGTTCTTC

J: TRBJ1-3
D: NA
size: NA
V: TRBV5-6
CDR3: CASSHAGRGNTIYF
DNA: TGTGCCAGCAGCCATGCGGGGAGGGGAAACACCATATATTTT

J: TRBJ1-2
D: NA
size: NA
V: TRBV6-6
CDR3: CASTTSGTREYGYTF
DNA: TGTGCCAGCACCACGTCGGGGACCCGGGAGTATGGCTACACCTTC

J: TRBJ1-3
D: NA
size: NA
V: TRBV1
CDR3: CTSSQDGVGNTIYF
DNA: TGCACCAGCAGCCAAGACGGAGTAGGAAACACCATATATTTT

J: TRBJ2-7
D: NA
size: NA
V: TRBV5-1
CDR3: CASSLVSSEGYEQYF
DNA: TGCGCCAGCAGCTTGGTATCGAGTGAGGGCTACGAGCAGTACTTC

J: TRBJ2-4
D: TRBD2
size: NA
V: TRBV19
CDR3: CASSLSGRGGIQYF
DNA: TGTGCCAGTAGTCTTAGCGGGAGAGGGGGCATTCAGTACTTC

J: TRBJ1-6
D: NA
size: NA
V: TRBV9
CDR3: CASSVAALRSPLHF
DNA: TGTGCCAGCAGCGTAGCAGCTTTAAGATCACCCCTCCACTTT

J: TRBJ1-2
D: TRBD1
size: NA
V: TRBV4-1
CDR3: CASSSPGGDYGYTF
DNA: TGCGCCAGCAGCTCCCCAGGGGGTGACTATGGCTACACCTTC

J: TRBJ1-3
D: NA
size: NA
V: TRBV28
CDR3: CASSFPDIGTTGQYF
DNA: TGTGCCAGCAGTTTTCCGGACATAGGGACGACAGGCCAATATTTT

J: TRBJ2-7
D: NA
size: NA
V: TRBV5-1
CDR3: CASSLGPGIIYEQYF
DNA: TGCGCCAGCAGCTTGGGGCCAGGGATAATCTACGAGCAGTACTTC

J: TRBJ1-5
D: NA
size: NA
V: TRBV7-2
CDR3: CASSLAEGQPQHF
DNA: TGTGCCAGCAGCTTAGCGGAGGGTCAGCCCCAGCATTTT

J: TRBJ2-5
D: TRBD2
size: once
V: TRBV27
CDR3: CASSPLSLAGVRETQYF
DNA: TGTGCCAGCAGTCCACTCTCCTTGGCGGGAGTCCGGGAGACCCAGTACTTC

J: TRBJ1-1
D: NA
size: NA
V: TRBV5-1
CDR3: CASSTHRQAVEPEAFF
DNA: TGCGCCAGCAGCACGCACCGACAGGCCGTCGAACCTGAAGCTTTCTTT

J: TRBJ1-6
D: NA
size: NA
V: TRBV6-1
CDR3: CASSEVSYNSPLHF
DNA: TGTGCCAGCAGTGAGGTGTCCTATAATTCACCCCTCCACTTT

J: TRBJ2-3
D: NA
size: NA
V: TRBV7-3
CDR3: CASSQGQSADTQYF
DNA: TGTGCCAGCAGCCAAGGACAGTCGGCAGATACGCAGTATTTT